The clone carrying this T cell receptor (beta chain) was seen at least ten times. MiXCR was run by TCRdb on the 5' RACE reads, yielding one entry per CDR3 protein. Among about 59,000 distinct CDR3 sequences, 24% were seen once, and the ten largest hold about 4.3%. This record comes from a study of neurological immune-mediated disorders. This CDR3 comprises 15 residues. Germline-derived CDR1 and CDR2 are SEHNR and FQNEAQ (reference sequence). V shed 1 base and J 2 bases; nucleotides not matched to a gene: 3. Time point meaning: technical triplicate 2. The chain recombines TRBV7-9 with TRBJ2-3; TRBD2 agrees at 7 bases. The sample was PBMCs. The clonotype was recovered from a man in his 60s with HTLV-1-associated myelopathy (HAM/TSP). CDR3 residues: CASSLGDYITDTQYF. The CDR3 DNA sequence: TGTGCCAGCAGCTTAGGGGACTACATCACAGATACGCAGTATTTT.